The 29 T cell receptor beta chains below were found in one sample sequenced in a study of T cells in Graves' hyperthyroidism and ophthalmopathy. It was RNA transcripts that yielded the amplified TCR beta CDR3 regions. Initially, a first-round RT-PCR of the TCR CDR3 employed the HTBI primer set. A single record per CDR3 protein comes from TCRdb applying MiXCR to the multiplex PCR reads. The sample contains approximately 400,000 distinct CDR3 sequences, around 25% of which appear only once. The sequencing input was blood. The source is a man aged 45-60 years with Graves' hyperthyroidism.

This clonotype showed up many times. Here the CDR3 DNA reads TGTGCCAGCAGTTTATACAGCACAGATACGCAGTATTTT. Translated: CASSLYSTDTQYF. The chain carries TRBV28 and TRBJ2-3; no reliable D call. Trimming cost V 1 base and J 0 bases, with 2 bases left between them. Germline lookup yields CDR1 MDHEN and CDR2 SYDVKM. There are 13 residues in the CDR3.

The chain joins TRBV28 to TRBJ2-7; 9 nucleotides agree with TRBD1. The V and J ends lost 7 bases and 5 bases, in that order; junction bases with no gene match: 12. CDR1 and CDR2 from the germline V gene are MDHEN and SYDVKM. The CDR3 covers 15 residues. The CDR3 reads CASTETGGAMDEQYF. As DNA, the CDR3 is TGTGCCAGCACCGAAACAGGGGGCGCAATGGACGAGCAGTACTTC.

This clonotype was observed many times. The V gene is TRBV12-3 or TRBV12-4, the J gene TRBJ2-3; the D is unclear. V lost 3 bases and J 2 bases, leaving 6 bases between the germline ends. This CDR3 has 13 amino acids. CDR3 sequence (DNA): TGTGCCAGCAGTTTTTCAGCCACAGATACGCAGTATTTT. This sequence encodes CASSFSATDTQYF.

There are a few counts of this clonotype. The genes are TRBV28 and TRBJ2-2; unclear D gene. This CDR3 spans 11 amino acids. Germline V CDR1 and CDR2: MDHEN, SYDVKM. V was trimmed by 5 bases and J by 9 bases, leaving 7 bases between them. The CDR3, as DNA: TGTGCCAGCAGTGGAATTAGGGAGCTGTTTTTT. It translates to CASSGIRELFF. Looking up the rest from reference TRBV28 and TRBJ2-2 gives the full variable domain: DVKVTQSSRYLVKRTGEKVFLECVQDMDHENMFWYRQDPGLGLRLIYFSYDVKMKEKGDIPEGYSVSREKKERFSLILESASTNQTSMYLCASSGIRELFFGEGSRLTVL.

A few counts support this clonotype. This rearrangement joins TRBV11-2 to TRBJ2-3, with D unclear. The germline CDR1 and CDR2 sequences are SGHAT and FQNNGV. This CDR3 contains 13 residues. Trimming cost V 1 base and J 6 bases, with 8 bases left between them. The DNA for the CDR3 is TGTGCCAGCAGCTTAGTCCTCAGTGATACGCAGTATTTT. It specifies CASSLVLSDTQYF.

This clonotype was found a few times. The chain links TRBV7-6 to TRBJ1-2; D is uncertain. V was clipped by 1 base and J by 4 bases, with 10 bases between them. Germline CDR1 is SGHVS and CDR2 is FNYEAQ. The CDR3 covers 14 residues. CDR3 coding DNA: TGTGCCAGCAGCTTAGGCAAGGCCGGCTATGGCTACACCTTC. Its protein is CASSLGKAGYGYTF.

The table lists this clonotype with a few counts. The gene calls are TRBV5-1 and TRBJ2-3; D is undetermined. Germline CDR1 is SGHRS and CDR2 is YFSETQ. Trimming removed 4 bases at V and 5 bases at J, with 14 bases between. The length of the CDR3 is 14 residues. The CDR3 coding sequence is TGCGCCAGCAGCCCTCCTTCAGATTTAGATACGCAGTATTTT. Its translation is CASSPPSDLDTQYF.

This clonotype appeared once. The conserved closing phenylalanine or tryptophan is absent in this CDR3, likely reflecting a read error. The chain combines TRBV2 with TRBJ2-5, with D possibly matching TRBD2 (5 bases). This CDR3 region has 16 residues. V lost 6 bases and J 1 base, leaving 18 bases between the germline ends. Germline V gene sequence: CDR1 SNHLY, CDR2 FYNNEI. CDR3 protein: CASSPGSGGFQETQYL. In DNA form, the CDR3 reads TGTGCCAGCAGCCCGGGATCTGGCGGGTTCCAAGAGACCCAGTACCTC.

This clonotype was detected many times. The gene calls are TRBV7-6 and TRBJ2-5; D not certain. Trimming shortened V by 5 bases and J by 2 bases, and 12 bases separated the two germline ends. Germline values: CDR1 SGHVS, CDR2 FNYEAQ. This CDR3 spans 14 amino acids. The CDR3 sequence is CASSRTDNQETQYF. As DNA, the CDR3 is TGTGCCAGCAGCCGGACGGATAATCAAGAGACCCAGTACTTC.

This clonotype was recorded many times. V and J are TRBV2 and TRBJ2-7; no definite D call. This CDR3 spans 14 amino acids. In germline, CDR1 is SNHLY, CDR2 FYNNEI. Trimming cost V 3 bases and J 3 bases, with 12 bases left between them. The CDR3 DNA sequence: TGTGCCAGCAGTGATGGGTTTGAACTCTACGAGCAGTACTTC. It specifies CASSDGFELYEQYF.

This clonotype showed up many times. The chain combines TRBV5-1 with TRBJ2-1, with 10 positions matching TRBD2. J lost 2 bases, V lost 5 bases, and 1 base had no gene match. Germline loops: CDR1 SGHRS, CDR2 YFSETQ. This CDR3 comprises 14 residues. Here the CDR3 DNA reads TGCGCCAGCAGACTAGCGGGAACCTACAATGAGCAGTTCTTC. It codes for CASRLAGTYNEQFF.

This clonotype was detected a few times. The chain employs TRBV7-6 and TRBJ2-6; 9 nucleotides agree with TRBD1. V shed 4 bases, J shed 0 bases, and the junction held 7 bases outside the gene matches. This CDR3 comprises 18 residues. Per germline, CDR1 SGHVS and CDR2 FNYEAQ. The CDR3 nucleotides are TGTGCCAGCAGCTGGGGACAGGGTTCGATCTCTGGGGCCAACGTCCTGACTTTC. This sequence encodes CASSWGQGSISGANVLTF.

The rearrangement uses TRBV3-1 and TRBJ2-1, with D possibly matching TRBD2 (6 bases). Germline assignment: CDR1 LGHDT and CDR2 YNNKEL (reference sequence). V lost 8 bases and J lost 7, with 12 bases in between. The CDR3 contains 12 residues. As DNA, the CDR3 is TGTGCCAGCGGGGACTCTCAAAATGAGCAGTTCTTC. It yields the protein CASGDSQNEQFF.

The V and J genes are TRBV3-1 and TRBJ1-2; a possible D gene is TRBD1 (6 bases). Germline V lookup: CDR1 LGHDT, CDR2 YNNKEL (reference sequence). The germline V and J ends were trimmed by 0 bases and 8 bases, with 13 bases remaining between them. The CDR3 has 14 amino acids. The CDR3 loop is CASSQDNREQGYTF. DNA of the CDR3: TGTGCCAGCAGCCAAGACAACAGGGAGCAAGGCTACACCTTC. The variable domain in full, with the rest retrieved from reference TRBV3-1 and TRBJ1-2, is DTAVSQTPKYLVTQMGNDKSIKCEQNLGHDTMYWYKQDSKKFLKIMFSYNNKELIINETVPNRFSPKSPDKAHLNLHINSLELGDSAVYFCASSQDNREQGYTFGSGTRLTVV.

The rearrangement joins TRBV4-2 to TRBJ2-4; D gene uncertain. Germline assignment: CDR1 LGHNA and CDR2 YNFKEQ. The CDR3 contains 13 residues. With 0 bases removed from V and 7 bases from J, the gap between germline ends came to 7 bases. In nucleotides, the CDR3 is TGTGCCAGCAGCCAAGATCCCGGGAACATTCAGTACTTC. It specifies CASSQDPGNIQYF.

The table lists this clonotype with many counts. The rearrangement joins TRBV12-3 or TRBV12-4 to TRBJ2-7, with 7 bases lining up with TRBD2. Trimming at V came to 4 bases and at J to 6 bases, leaving 9 bases not matched to a gene. CDR3 length: 14 amino acids. This CDR3 reads CASSSSGAGLEQYF. The DNA of the CDR3 is TGTGCCAGCAGTTCTAGCGGAGCGGGCCTCGAGCAGTACTTC.

The chain recombines TRBV19 with TRBJ2-2; D is perhaps TRBD1 (6 bases). The CDR3 sequence is 16 residues long. Germline CDR1 reads LNHDA; CDR2 reads SQIVND (reference sequence). V lost 7 bases to trimming and J lost 2 bases, with 17 bases between them. In DNA form, the CDR3 reads TGTGCCAGTATAGGGACATCCCGCGCAAACACCGGGGAGCTGTTTTTT. Translation gives CASIGTSRANTGELFF.

This clonotype was counted a few times. The chain employs TRBV25-1 and TRBJ2-3, with D perhaps given as TRBD1 or TRBD2 (5 bases each). The germline gives CDR1 MGHDK, CDR2 SYGVNS. This CDR3 region has 15 residues. Trimming removed 4 bases at V and 2 bases at J, with 13 bases between. The CDR3 DNA sequence: TGTGCCAGCAGTGCCCCTAGGGACCCCACAGATACGCAGTATTTT. It is translated as CASSAPRDPTDTQYF.

This clonotype was observed a handful of times. This sequence joins TRBV10-2 and TRBJ1-1; no clear D gene. The V gene lost 3 bases and the J gene lost 1 base, with 15 bases spanning the gap. CDR1 and CDR2 from the germline V gene are WSHSY and SAAADI. This CDR3 spans 16 amino acids. The DNA of the CDR3 is TGCGCCAGCAGTGACCGGAGTGTAAGGAGGAACACTGAAGCTTTCTTT. This translates into CASSDRSVRRNTEAFF.

The V gene is TRBV14, the J gene TRBJ1-1; D is perhaps TRBD1 (6 bases). CDR3 length equals 14 residues. V lost 0 bases and J 6 bases, leaving 11 bases between the germline ends. The germline V gene encodes CDR1 SGHDN and CDR2 FVKESK. In DNA form, the CDR3 reads TGTGCCAGCAGCCAAGATTTGACAGGCCCTGAAGCTTTCTTT. As protein: CASSQDLTGPEAFF.

In its sample, this clonotype was seen a few times. The gene calls are TRBV20-1 and TRBJ2-1; 8 nucleotides agree with TRBD1. Unmatched junction bases numbered 2, after V lost 3 bases and J lost 7 bases. The CDR3 has 12 amino acids. Germline V gene sequence: CDR1 DFQATT, CDR2 SNEGSKA (reference sequence). The CDR3 DNA is TGCAGTGCTAGGACAGGGGAAAATGAGCAGTTCTTC. Encoded protein: CSARTGENEQFF.

This rearrangement joins TRBV2 to TRBJ1-2, with D unresolved. Per the germline V gene, CDR1 is SNHLY and CDR2 is FYNNEI. Deletions cut 6 bases from V and 8 bases from J, with 10 bases between. CDR3 length equals 11 residues. CDR3 amino acids: CASRPLGGYTF. Here the CDR3 DNA reads TGTGCCAGCAGGCCCCTCGGAGGCTACACCTTC.

This clonotype has ten or more counts. The genes are TRBV11-2 and TRBJ2-7; 10 nucleotides line up with TRBD1. The CDR3 is 15 amino acids. J was trimmed by 3 bases and V by 5 bases; bases with no gene match: 7. Germline CDR1 SGHAT, CDR2 FQNNGV. In nucleotides, the CDR3 is TGTGCCAGCAGCGAAGGACAGGGGGATTTCTACGAGCAGTACTTC. This sequence encodes CASSEGQGDFYEQYF.

This clonotype was observed many times. The V and J genes are TRBV29-1 and TRBJ2-3; TRBD2 might be the D (6 bases). From germline, CDR1 is SQVTM and CDR2 ANQGSEA. Between the trimmed V and J ends, which lost 2 bases and 4 bases, there was a span of 16 bases. This CDR3 is 15 amino acids long. The CDR3 region has the DNA TGCAGCGTTGAAAAGGAGGGCGGAGCCCCAGATACGCAGTATTTT. This encodes CSVEKEGGAPDTQYF.

This clonotype was seen at least ten times. The V gene is TRBV7-9, the J gene TRBJ1-1; D might be TRBD1 (5 bases). V was clipped by 4 bases and J by 3 bases, with 12 bases between them. The CDR3 is made up of 14 amino acids. Germline values: CDR1 SEHNR, CDR2 FQNEAQ (reference sequence). DNA for the CDR3: TGTGCCAGCAGCTCTCGGGGGACGCACACTGAAGCTTTCTTT. It codes for CASSSRGTHTEAFF.

This clonotype was observed at least ten times. The genes are TRBV28 and TRBJ1-2, with a possible D match to TRBD1 (5 bases). V lost 3 bases, J lost 2 bases, and 10 bases lay in between. The CDR3 contains 14 residues. The germline V gene encodes CDR1 MDHEN and CDR2 SYDVKM. The CDR3 coding sequence is TGTGCCAGCAGTTTCGTTGGGGGAAACTATGGCTACACCTTC. Encoded protein: CASSFVGGNYGYTF.

CDR3 amino acids: CASKTSGRGTYEQYF. The CDR3 DNA reads TGTGCCAGTAAAACTAGCGGGAGGGGAACCTACGAGCAGTACTTC. This chain connects TRBV19 to TRBJ2-7; 13 bases agree with TRBD2. CDR3 length: 15 amino acids. Germline assignment: CDR1 LNHDA and CDR2 SQIVND (reference sequence). The J segment lost 2 bases and the V segment lost 7 bases, leaving 5 bases of the junction unmatched.

This clonotype was picked up a small number of times. The chain recombines TRBV20-1 with TRBJ1-4; weak D call: TRBD1 (5 bases). V lost 7 bases, J lost 7 bases, and 22 bases lay in between. Germline assignment: CDR1 DFQATT and CDR2 SNEGSKA (reference sequence). CDR3 length equals 15 residues. The DNA for the CDR3 is TGCAGTGTCTCTGCACTGGGCAGGGATAGTGAAAAACTGTTTTTT. It is translated as CSVSALGRDSEKLFF.

The chain recombines TRBV7-8 with TRBJ1-1; unclear D gene. CDR1 is SGHVS, CDR2 FQNEAQ, per germline. Trimming stripped 0 bases from V and 8 bases from J, with 13 bases between. The CDR3 runs to 14 residues. The CDR3 loop is CASSLALGPREAFF. The CDR3 coding sequence is TGTGCCAGCAGCTTAGCGCTTGGACCGAGAGAAGCTTTCTTT.